This T cell receptor beta chain was sequenced for a study of blood T cells in healthy people across ages. In its sample, this clonotype was seen a few times. The target antigen is unknown. Study-wide findings and caveats: Researchers judged that diversity estimates from one million T cells fell short of true values.

A second PCR, run for 7 to 11 cycles, used a sample-barcoded 5' primer plus a J-beta primer mix. TCRdb itself ran the 5' RACE reads through MiXCR, one entry per CDR3 protein. The sample consists of 600,000 to 850,000 distinct CDR3 sequences, 25% of them appearing once. The ends lost 2 bases at V and 5 bases at J; junction bases unmatched: 13. CDR3 size: 18 residues. Germline assignment: CDR1 DFQATT and CDR2 SNEGSKA (reference sequence). A further study also used this sample, focusing on T cells of mothers and their children.

The sequenced sample was blood. The sequence derives from a boy younger than 18 in good health. This chain links TRBV20-1 with TRBJ2-5, with TRBD2 matching over 14 bases. CDR3 amino acids: CSARPLPGLAGVAETQYF. The CDR3 DNA is TGCAGTGCTAGACCGCTCCCGGGACTAGCGGGGGTAGCGGAGACCCAGTACTTC.